One and the same sample provided the 30 T cell receptor beta chains below, sequenced in a study of OX40 agonist ivuxolimab in advanced cancers. The method was immunoSEQ multiplex PCR; TCRdb's version includes in-frame clones alone and lacks a portion of them. Among tens of thousands of clones, 85% to 90% were seen once, and the ten largest hold around 3.2%. Source: CD4+ or CD8+ T cells sorted from blood, taken in a trial of the OX40 agonist ivuxolimab. The receptors originated from an adult with an advanced solid tumor such as melanoma, head and neck, liver or kidney cancer.

The V gene is TRBV7-2, the J gene TRBJ2-2; TRBD1 aligns across 10 bases. Unmatched junction bases numbered 4, after V lost 10 bases and J lost 5 bases. Germline loops: CDR1 SGHTA, CDR2 FQGNSA. The CDR3 has 13 residues. The CDR3 spells CATGTGATGELFF. Written as DNA, the CDR3 is TGTGCCACGGGGACAGGGGCTACCGGGGAGCTGTTTTTT.

This clone occurred once. The chain uses TRBV11-2 and TRBJ2-2, with D tentatively TRBD2 (5 bases). V was trimmed by 3 bases and J by 5 bases, leaving 16 bases between them. Germline V gene data show CDR1 as SGHAT and CDR2 as FQNNGV. CDR3 length: 16 amino acids. The CDR3 loop reads CASSLGVTGKTGELFF. DNA for the CDR3: TGTGCCAGCAGCTTGGGAGTAACGGGGAAGACCGGGGAGCTGTTTTTT.

V usage is TRBV30 and J usage is TRBJ1-4; maybe TRBD1 (5 bases). The germline gives CDR1 GTSNPN, CDR2 SVGIG (reference sequence). Trimming took off 1 base at V and 3 bases at J, with 9 bases between the two ends. The CDR3 sequence is 14 residues long. The DNA for the CDR3 is TGTGCCTGGAGTGATGGGGGACCTAATGAAAAACTGTTTTTT. Its translation: CAWSDGGPNEKLFF.

V is TRBV4-1 and J is TRBJ1-2; 8 nucleotides agree with TRBD1. The junction had 8 bases not matched to a gene; V was cut back by 1 base and J by 4 bases. CDR1 and CDR2 (germline): MGHRA, YSYEKL. The CDR3 covers 16 residues. The CDR3 DNA follows: TGCGCCAGCAGCCAAGGTCGGGACAGGCCATTCTATGGCTACACCTTC. It specifies CASSQGRDRPFYGYTF.

The chain combines TRBV14 with TRBJ2-1, with D perhaps TRBD2 (5 bases). Germline V CDR1 and CDR2: SGHDN, FVKESK. V was pared by 1 base and J by 0 bases, with 10 bases between. The CDR3 runs 16 residues. The CDR3 here is CASSQGPRGSYNEQFF. CDR3 DNA: TGTGCCAGCAGCCAAGGCCCTCGGGGCTCCTACAATGAGCAGTTCTTC.

J is TRBJ2-5 and V is TRBV9; D might be TRBD2 (6 bases). Germline loops: CDR1 SGDLS, CDR2 YYNGEE. The CDR3 loop spans 17 amino acids. V lost 2 bases to trimming and J lost 2 bases, with 19 bases between them. CDR3 residues: CASSVGDGGPSQETQYF. The CDR3 region has the DNA TGTGCCAGCAGCGTCGGGGACGGAGGGCCAAGTCAAGAGACCCAGTACTTC.

This chain links TRBV6-6 with TRBJ2-7; 9 bases are shared with TRBD1. Germline values: CDR1 MNHNY, CDR2 SVGAGI (reference sequence). J gave up 4 bases and V 0 bases, and 4 bases lay outside the gene matches. The CDR3 is 15 residues long. As DNA, the CDR3 is TGTGCCAGCAGTTACTCGTACAGGGGGCTGTACGAGCAGTACTTC. Protein sequence: CASSYSYRGLYEQYF.

V and J are TRBV5-1 and TRBJ1-1; the D is unclear. Germline CDR1 and CDR2: SGHRS and YFSETQ. V lost 0 bases and J 0 bases, leaving 9 bases between the germline ends. The CDR3 sequence is 15 residues long. The CDR3 DNA reads as TGCGCCAGCAGCTTGGGCCAGACGGTGAACACTGAAGCTTTCTTT. It translates to CASSLGQTVNTEAFF.

With regard to this clone: Distinct nucleotide sequences in the sample also encode this CDR3. The chain employs TRBV11-2 and TRBJ2-7; D gene ambiguous. V was clipped by 0 bases and J by 6 bases, with 9 bases between them. The CDR3 spans 13 residues. From germline, CDR1 is SGHAT and CDR2 FQNNGV. Here the CDR3 DNA reads TGTGCCAGCAGCTTAGAACTCTCCGGCGAGCAGTACTTC. It specifies CASSLELSGEQYF.

The chain recombines TRBV19 with TRBJ1-3; unclear D gene. Trimming took 7 bases from V and 0 from J, leaving 22 bases between them. Per germline, CDR1 LNHDA and CDR2 SQIVND (reference sequence). This CDR3 region has 18 residues. CDR3 DNA sequence: TGTGCCAGTACCACTCTTTCTAAGTACTCCTACTCTGGAAACACCATATATTTT. Encoded protein: CASTTLSKYSYSGNTIYF. The entire variable domain, with the rest obtained from reference TRBV19 and TRBJ1-3, is as follows: DGGITQSPKYLFRKEGQNVTLSCEQNLNHDAMYWYRQDPGQGLRLIYYSQIVNDFQKGDIAEGYSVSREKKESFPLTVTSAQKNPTAFYLCASTTLSKYSYSGNTIYFGEGSWLTVV.

V and J are TRBV6-6 and TRBJ1-1; tentatively, D is TRBD1 (5 bases). The ends were cut back, 2 bases at V and 4 bases at J, with 11 bases in the middle. Germline V gives CDR1 MNHNY, CDR2 SVGAGI (reference sequence). This CDR3 has 14 residues. The CDR3 DNA reads as TGTGCCAGCAGTTACCTCACAGGCCCCACTGAAGCTTTCTTT. Amino acid sequence: CASSYLTGPTEAFF.

The chain is built from TRBV5-6 and TRBJ2-6, with a possible D match to TRBD2 (6 bases). This CDR3 spans 17 amino acids. Trimming took 0 bases from V and 7 from J, leaving 17 bases between them. Germline loops: CDR1 SGHDT, CDR2 YYEEEE. This chain's CDR3 is CASSLGRGTGSANVLTF. In DNA form, the CDR3 reads TGTGCCAGCAGCTTGGGCCGGGGTACCGGGAGTGCCAACGTCCTGACTTTC.

The rearrangement links TRBV9 to TRBJ1-2, with D unclear. V was shortened by 0 bases and J by 4 bases, with 13 bases between the two germline ends. Germline V gene sequence: CDR1 SGDLS, CDR2 YYNGEE. The length of the CDR3 is 15 residues. The CDR3 DNA reads as TGTGCCAGCAGCGTAGGTACCGAACCCAGCTATGGCTACACCTTC. It codes for CASSVGTEPSYGYTF.

The CDR3 sequence: CASSRLPGRDTEAFF. DNA for the CDR3: TGTGCCAGCAGCCGCCTCCCTGGGAGGGACACTGAAGCTTTCTTT. The chain links TRBV7-9 to TRBJ1-1, with no clear D. The CDR3 covers 15 residues. V lost 5 bases to trimming and J lost 3 bases, with 16 bases between them. Germline V lookup: CDR1 SEHNR, CDR2 FQNEAQ (reference sequence). Drawing the rest from reference TRBV7-9 and TRBJ1-1, the complete variable domain is DTGVSQNPRHKITKRGQNVTFRCDPISEHNRLYWYRQTLGQGPEFLTYFQNEAQLEKSRLLSDRFSAERPKGSFSTLEIQRTEQGDSAMYLCASSRLPGRDTEAFFGQGTRLTVV.

This chain uses TRBV4-3 with TRBJ2-5; maybe TRBD2 (5 bases). CDR3 length: 16 amino acids. The germline CDR1 and CDR2 sequences are LGHNA and YSLEER. Between the trimmed V and J ends, which lost 0 bases and 5 bases, there was a span of 16 bases. The CDR3: CASSQDRLTIGETQYF. CDR3 nucleotides: TGCGCCAGCAGCCAAGACCGGCTGACTATTGGTGAGACCCAGTACTTC.

V gene TRBV19 combines with J gene TRBJ2-1, with D unresolved. Germline CDR1 is LNHDA and CDR2 is SQIVND (reference sequence). Trimming removed 4 bases at V and 8 bases at J, with 12 bases between. The CDR3 covers 13 residues. The CDR3 region has the DNA TGTGCCAGTAGTACCCCAACCTTCTATGAGCAGTTCTTC. Amino acids: CASSTPTFYEQFF.

This chain joins TRBV7-9 and TRBJ2-7, with D tentatively TRBD1 or TRBD2 (5 bases each). The CDR3 contains 15 residues. V shed 1 base and J shed 6 bases, with 16 bases lying between them. CDR1 is SEHNR, CDR2 FQNEAQ, per germline (reference sequence). The CDR3 here is CASSLVGTLPSEQYF. In nucleotides, the CDR3 is TGTGCCAGCAGCTTAGTGGGGACCCTTCCCTCCGAGCAGTACTTC.

This clone was seen only a few times. The chain links TRBV29-1 to TRBJ2-1, with 7 bases lining up with TRBD1. The CDR3 is made up of 12 amino acids. J lost 9 bases, V lost 7 bases, and 9 bases had no gene match. CDR1 is SQVTM and CDR2 is ANQGSEA in the germline V gene. Here the CDR3 DNA reads TGCAGCGGATGGAGAAACAGGGGTGAGCAGTTCTTC. This translates into CSGWRNRGEQFF.

The genes are TRBV11-1 and TRBJ1-1; perhaps TRBD1 as D (6 bases). V was shortened by 3 bases and J by 1 base, with 9 bases between the two germline ends. The CDR3 length is 14 residues. CDR1 is SGHAT and CDR2 is FQDESV in the germline V gene (reference sequence). This CDR3 is CASSFSDRNTEAFF. CDR3 sequence (DNA): TGTGCCAGCAGCTTCTCGGACAGGAACACTGAAGCTTTCTTT.

The genes are TRBV30 and TRBJ2-6; D is tentatively TRBD1 or TRBD2 (7 bases each). The germline V gene has CDR1 GTSNPN and CDR2 SVGIG (reference sequence). CDR3 length equals 17 residues. Deletions cut 5 bases from V and 0 bases from J, with 17 bases between. The CDR3 sequence is CAWGRDRLFSGANVLTF. Written as DNA, the CDR3 is TGTGCCTGGGGGAGGGACAGATTATTCTCTGGGGCCAACGTCCTGACTTTC.

The chain's CDR3 is CASGWRSPLYGYTF. The CDR3 DNA reads as TGTGCCAGCGGCTGGAGGAGCCCCCTCTATGGCTACACCTTC. This chain joins TRBV7-2 and TRBJ1-2, with D unresolved. Germline CDR1 is SGHTA and CDR2 is FQGNSA. With 8 bases removed from V and 4 bases from J, the gap between germline ends came to 17 bases. The CDR3 length is 14 residues.

The chain is built from TRBV28 and TRBJ2-5; 14 bases agree with TRBD2. The CDR3 has 19 residues. The germline V gene has CDR1 MDHEN and CDR2 SYDVKM. J was trimmed by 4 bases and V by 5 bases; bases with no gene match: 15. The CDR3 sequence: CASSPTLGTSGSGRETQYF. CDR3 DNA: TGTGCCAGCAGTCCCACACTCGGGACTAGCGGGAGCGGGAGAGAGACCCAGTACTTC.

CDR3 loop: CASSGSINQPQHF. The CDR3 DNA reads as TGCGCCAGCAGTGGATCTATTAACCAGCCCCAGCATTTT. The chain joins TRBV10-2 to TRBJ1-5; D not resolved. The germline V and J ends were trimmed by 4 bases and 7 bases, with 11 bases remaining between them. In germline, CDR1 is WSHSY, CDR2 SAAADI. This CDR3 comprises 13 residues.

The rearrangement links TRBV19 to TRBJ1-4, with TRBD1 matching 8 bases. The CDR3 consists of 14 residues. Germline-derived CDR1 and CDR2 are LNHDA and SQIVND (reference sequence). V shed 4 bases and J 5 bases; nucleotides not matched to a gene: 3. The DNA of the CDR3 is TGTGCCAGTAGTAGAGACAGGGGAAATGAAAAACTGTTTTTT. Translating it yields CASSRDRGNEKLFF. Drawing the rest from reference TRBV19 and TRBJ1-4, the complete variable domain is DGGITQSPKYLFRKEGQNVTLSCEQNLNHDAMYWYRQDPGQGLRLIYYSQIVNDFQKGDIAEGYSVSREKKESFPLTVTSAQKNPTAFYLCASSRDRGNEKLFFGSGTQLSVL.

J is TRBJ1-2 and V is TRBV25-1; D is possibly TRBD1 (6 bases). Germline values: CDR1 MGHDK, CDR2 SYGVNS. The length of the CDR3 is 15 residues. V shed 9 bases and J shed 0 bases, with 17 bases lying between them. CDR3 nucleotides: TGTGCCAGTCAACAGGGTTTAGGGGCTAACTATGGCTACACCTTC. Translating gives CASQQGLGANYGYTF.

The CDR3 DNA is TGTGCCAGCAGCGCGGACAGGGCGGGCACCGGGGAGCTGTTTTTT. Translation gives CASSADRAGTGELFF. The V call is TRBV9, the J call TRBJ2-2, with 8 bases matching TRBD1. The CDR3 totals 15 residues. CDR1 and CDR2 (germline): SGDLS, YYNGEE. Germline trimming cut 3 bases from V and 4 bases from J; bases unmatched to any gene: 5. The variable domain in full, completed from reference TRBV9 and TRBJ2-2, reads DSGVTQTPKHLITATGQRVTLRCSPRSGDLSVYWYQQSLDQGLQFLIQYYNGEERAKGNILERFSAQQFPDLHSELNLSSLELGDSALYFCASSADRAGTGELFFGEGSRLTVL.

The genes are TRBV6-1 and TRBJ1-1, with D possibly being TRBD1 (5 bases). V was trimmed by 7 bases and J by 1 base, leaving 13 bases between them. Germline CDR1 MNHNS, CDR2 SASEGT. This CDR3 comprises 14 residues. The CDR3: CASTSPGGNTEAFF. DNA for the CDR3: TGTGCCAGCACCTCACCGGGGGGGAACACTGAAGCTTTCTTT.

The V call is TRBV19, the J call TRBJ1-2; no reliable D call. Germline CDR1 LNHDA, CDR2 SQIVND (reference sequence). This CDR3 spans 13 amino acids. V lost 4 bases and J 8 bases, leaving 14 bases between the germline ends. CDR3 DNA sequence: TGTGCCAGTAGTAAGTGGGAGGGCGGCGGCTACACCTTC. Encoded protein: CASSKWEGGGYTF. Together with reference TRBV19 and TRBJ1-2, the CDR3 gives the full variable domain: DGGITQSPKYLFRKEGQNVTLSCEQNLNHDAMYWYRQDPGQGLRLIYYSQIVNDFQKGDIAEGYSVSREKKESFPLTVTSAQKNPTAFYLCASSKWEGGGYTFGSGTRLTVV.

The rearrangement links TRBV7-9 to TRBJ2-1; 7 bases fit TRBD1. With 7 bases clipped from V and 0 bases from J, the junction kept 12 bases outside the gene matches. The CDR3 length is 17 residues. Per the germline V gene, CDR1 is SEHNR and CDR2 is FQNEAQ (reference sequence). CDR3 coding DNA: TGTGCCAGCACCCCCCCTTTCCGGGACAGCTCCTACAATGAGCAGTTCTTC. Amino acids: CASTPPFRDSSYNEQFF.

The V and J genes are TRBV11-3 and TRBJ1-1, with unresolved D. CDR1 and CDR2 from the germline V gene are SGHNT and YENEEA. The CDR3 runs 14 residues. The V gene lost 5 bases and the J gene lost 2 bases, with 12 bases spanning the gap. The CDR3: CASSPSQENTEAFF. For the CDR3, the DNA is TGTGCCAGCAGCCCTTCCCAGGAAAACACTGAAGCTTTCTTT.